The sequence of this T cell receptor beta chain was determined in a study of OX40 agonist ivuxolimab in advanced cancers. Study findings and constraints: The investigators did not determine what antigen specificity the expanded peripheral T cells had. Doses of 0.1 to 3.0 mg/kg were accompanied by clonal expansion of CD4+ and CD8+ blood T cells by week 6.

TCRdb's table, derived via immunoSEQ multiplex PCR, lists solely in-frame clones and lacks some. The table records 40,000 to 45,000 clones, 80% of them present only once. This CDR3 contains 14 residues. Germline-derived CDR1 and CDR2 are KGHSH and LQKENI. Deletions cut 2 bases from V and 6 bases from J, with 12 bases between. This clone was recorded a few times. Its antigen is unknown. The starting material was CD4+ or CD8+ T cells sorted from blood, obtained in a trial of the OX40 agonist ivuxolimab. The chain recombines TRBV18 with TRBJ2-3, with D possibly matching TRBD2 (6 bases). The source of this sequence is an adult with an advanced solid tumor such as melanoma, head and neck, liver or kidney cancer. The CDR3 DNA follows: TGTGCCAGCTCACCAGGGACTCGTGATGATACGCAGTATTTT. Protein product: CASSPGTRDDTQYF.